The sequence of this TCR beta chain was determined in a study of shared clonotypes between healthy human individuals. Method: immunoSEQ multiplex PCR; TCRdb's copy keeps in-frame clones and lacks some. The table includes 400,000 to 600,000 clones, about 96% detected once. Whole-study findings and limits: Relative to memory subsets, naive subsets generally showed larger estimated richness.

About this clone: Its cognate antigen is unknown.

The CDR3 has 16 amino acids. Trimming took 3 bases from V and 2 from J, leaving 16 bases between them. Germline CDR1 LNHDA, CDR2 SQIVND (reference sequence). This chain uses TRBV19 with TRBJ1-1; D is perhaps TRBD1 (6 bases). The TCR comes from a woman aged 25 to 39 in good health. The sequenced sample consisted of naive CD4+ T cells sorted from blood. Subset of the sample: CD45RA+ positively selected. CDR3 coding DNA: TGTGCCAGTAGTATTAGCGGGGGGCGTTCTAACACTGAAGCTTTCTTT. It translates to CASSISGGRSNTEAFF.